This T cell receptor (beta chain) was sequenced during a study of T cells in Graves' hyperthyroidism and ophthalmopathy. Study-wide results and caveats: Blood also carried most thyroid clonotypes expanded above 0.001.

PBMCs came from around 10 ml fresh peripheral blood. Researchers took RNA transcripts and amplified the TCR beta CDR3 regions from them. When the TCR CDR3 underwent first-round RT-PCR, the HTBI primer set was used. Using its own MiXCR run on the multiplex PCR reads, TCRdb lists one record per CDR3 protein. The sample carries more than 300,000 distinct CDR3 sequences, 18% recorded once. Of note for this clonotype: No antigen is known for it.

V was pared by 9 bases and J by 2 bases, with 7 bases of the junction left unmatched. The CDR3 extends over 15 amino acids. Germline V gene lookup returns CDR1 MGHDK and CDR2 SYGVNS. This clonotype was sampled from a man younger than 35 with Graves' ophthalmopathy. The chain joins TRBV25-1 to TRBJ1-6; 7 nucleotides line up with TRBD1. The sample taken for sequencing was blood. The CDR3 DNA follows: TGTGCCAGTCGACCGACAGGGACCTATAATTCACCCCTCCACTTT. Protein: CASRPTGTYNSPLHF.